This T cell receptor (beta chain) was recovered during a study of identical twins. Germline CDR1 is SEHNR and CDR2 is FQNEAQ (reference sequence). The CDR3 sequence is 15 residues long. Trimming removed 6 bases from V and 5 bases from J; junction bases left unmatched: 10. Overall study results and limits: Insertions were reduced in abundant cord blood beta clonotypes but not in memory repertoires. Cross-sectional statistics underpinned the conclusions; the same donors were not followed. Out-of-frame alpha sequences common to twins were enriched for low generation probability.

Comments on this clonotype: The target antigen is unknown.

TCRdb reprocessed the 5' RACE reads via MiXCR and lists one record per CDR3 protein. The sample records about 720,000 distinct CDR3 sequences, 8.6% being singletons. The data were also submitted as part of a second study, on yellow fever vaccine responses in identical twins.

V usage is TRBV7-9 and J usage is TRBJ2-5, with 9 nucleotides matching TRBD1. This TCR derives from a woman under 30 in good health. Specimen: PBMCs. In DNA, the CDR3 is TGTGCCAGCAGGCCACCGGGACAGGGAGGGGAGACCCAGTACTTC. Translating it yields CASRPPGQGGETQYF.